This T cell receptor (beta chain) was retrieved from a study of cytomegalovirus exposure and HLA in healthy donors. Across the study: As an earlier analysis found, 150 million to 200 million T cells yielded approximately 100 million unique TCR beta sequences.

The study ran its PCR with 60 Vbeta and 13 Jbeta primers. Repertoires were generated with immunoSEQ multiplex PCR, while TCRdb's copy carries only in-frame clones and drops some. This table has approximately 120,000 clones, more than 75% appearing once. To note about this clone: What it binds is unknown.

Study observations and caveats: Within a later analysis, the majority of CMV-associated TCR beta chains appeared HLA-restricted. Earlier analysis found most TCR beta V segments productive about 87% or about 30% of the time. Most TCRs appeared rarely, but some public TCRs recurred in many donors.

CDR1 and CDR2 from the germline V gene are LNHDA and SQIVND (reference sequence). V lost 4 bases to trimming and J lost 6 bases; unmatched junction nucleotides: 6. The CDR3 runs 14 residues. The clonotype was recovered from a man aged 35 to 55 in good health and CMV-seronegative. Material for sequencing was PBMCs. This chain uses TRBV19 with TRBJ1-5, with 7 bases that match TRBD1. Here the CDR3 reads CASSTTGLGQPQHF. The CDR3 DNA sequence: TGTGCCAGTAGTACGACAGGGCTCGGTCAGCCCCAGCATTTT. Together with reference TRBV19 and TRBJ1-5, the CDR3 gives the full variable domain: DGGITQSPKYLFRKEGQNVTLSCEQNLNHDAMYWYRQDPGQGLRLIYYSQIVNDFQKGDIAEGYSVSREKKESFPLTVTSAQKNPTAFYLCASSTTGLGQPQHFGDGTRLSIL.